The T cell receptor beta chain described here comes from a study of cytomegalovirus exposure and HLA in healthy donors. Across the study: Prior work identified 117 million unique TCR beta sequences in approximately 200 million T cells.

In germline, CDR1 is SEHNR, CDR2 FQNEAQ (reference sequence). The CDR3 totals 15 residues. V shed 1 base, J shed 4 bases, and the junction held 4 bases outside the gene matches. This clone was counted a few times. No antigen is known for it. General study points: Among TCR beta chains, those listed as cytomegalovirus-associated numbered about 150. Beyond CMV serostatus, there was no information to go on about immune exposure. Earlier analysis found most TCR beta V segments productive about 87% or about 30% of the time.

Vbeta (60) and Jbeta (13) primers were used in the PCR. Clones were sequenced by immunoSEQ multiplex PCR, and TCRdb holds only the in-frame ones, with some missing. The sample records 200,000 to 250,000 clones, around four fifths being singletons. The clonotype was recovered from a male donor in good health and CMV-seronegative. The chain recombines TRBV7-9 with TRBJ1-3, with 7 bases that match TRBD1. The material sequenced was PBMCs. In DNA, the CDR3 is TGTGCCAGCAGCTTAGAGGGGGCCGCAGGAAACACCATATATTTT. Protein sequence: CASSLEGAAGNTIYF.